This TCR beta chain came from a study of blood T cell repertoires in COVID-19. Study at large: Researchers got acute and convalescent COVID-19 samples from the United States, Italy and Spain. Sources were T cells, B-cell-depleted T cells, or PBMCs; the material itself was cDNA or gDNA.

Looked up from germline, CDR1 is LGHDT and CDR2 is YNNKEL (reference sequence). Trimming left V 3 bases short and J 5 bases short, with 7 bases between. This CDR3 contains 13 residues. In the original workflow: Estimates of nucleated cell counts were drawn from the amplification of reference gene primers. Only in-frame clones appear in the TCRdb table, and some are missing; sequencing was by immunoSEQ multiplex PCR. That table furnishes V, J and clone size, whereas the DNA furnished D and trimming. Of 45,000 to 65,000 clones listed, about 90% are singletons. This chain joins TRBV3-1 (or the pseudogene TRBV3-2) and TRBJ2-2; D gene ambiguous. The TCR comes from a human donor in a cohort sampled during active COVID-19. Sequencing was performed on peripheral blood. CDR3: CASSQSSTGELFF. CDR3 DNA sequence: TGTGCCAGCAGCCAGAGCTCGACCGGGGAGCTGTTTTTT.